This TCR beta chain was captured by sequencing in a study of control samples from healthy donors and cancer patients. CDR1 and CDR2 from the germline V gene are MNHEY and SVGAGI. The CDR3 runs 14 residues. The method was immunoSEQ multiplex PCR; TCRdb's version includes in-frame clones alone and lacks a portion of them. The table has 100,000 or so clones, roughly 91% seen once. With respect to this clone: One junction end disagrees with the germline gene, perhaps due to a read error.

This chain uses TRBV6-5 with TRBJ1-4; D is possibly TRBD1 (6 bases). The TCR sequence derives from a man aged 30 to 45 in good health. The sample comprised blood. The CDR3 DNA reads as TGTGCCGGCAGTTACTCGGGGGCAGGGGAAAAACTGTTTTTT. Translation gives CAGSYSGAGEKLFF.